These 18 T cell receptor beta chains were sequenced from one sample in a study of CD8 T cells in ankylosing spondylitis. One entry per CDR3 protein results from TCRdb running MiXCR on the 5' RACE reads. The sample contains approximately 350,000 distinct CDR3 sequences, approximately 22% of which appear only once. The sequencing sample was made of blood, either unsorted or a sorted T cell fraction (not recorded which). The receptors derive from a male donor with ankylosing spondylitis or in good health (not recorded which).

This clonotype was recorded a few times. J is TRBJ1-1 and V is TRBV7-8; weak D call: TRBD1 (5 bases). The germline V and J ends were trimmed by 1 base and 1 base, with 13 bases remaining between them. CDR3 length: 16 amino acids. From germline, CDR1 is SGHVS and CDR2 FQNEAQ. This chain's CDR3 is CASSLGAGHPNTEAFF. The CDR3 DNA reads TGTGCCAGCAGCTTAGGAGCCGGACACCCGAACACTGAAGCTTTCTTT.

The V gene is TRBV12-3 or TRBV12-4, the J gene TRBJ2-5, with 12 bases that match TRBD2. The CDR3 sequence is 16 residues long. The V and J ends lost 6 bases and 0 bases, in that order; junction bases with no gene match: 5. CDR3 in amino acids: CASSLTSGGNQETQYF. CDR3 DNA sequence: TGTGCCAGCAGCCTGACTAGCGGGGGAAACCAAGAGACCCAGTACTTC.

This clonotype was recorded a few times. This chain links TRBV7-7 with TRBJ2-5; D call uncertain. The CDR3 is 13 residues long. Germline CDR1 is SSHAT and CDR2 is FNYEAQ (reference sequence). V was trimmed by 0 bases and J by 5 bases, leaving 7 bases between them. In nucleotides, the CDR3 is TGTGCCAGCAGCTTAGCCGCCCTCGAGACCCAGTACTTC. This sequence encodes CASSLAALETQYF.

This clonotype turned up a few times. The J gene is TRBJ2-1, the V gene TRBV30, with TRBD2 identical over 8 bases. This CDR3 region has 13 residues. V lost 4 bases and J lost 2; bases outside the gene matches: 1. CDR1 and CDR2 from the germline V gene are GTSNPN and SVGIG (reference sequence). CDR3 in amino acids: CAWIAGTYNEQFF. The CDR3, as DNA: TGTGCCTGGATAGCGGGGACCTACAATGAGCAGTTCTTC.

The table lists this clonotype with a few counts. The gene calls are TRBV30 and TRBJ2-2, with D perhaps TRBD2 (6 bases). The CDR3 runs to 13 residues. V was cut by 1 base and J by 7 bases, with 10 bases left in between. CDR1 is GTSNPN and CDR2 is SVGIG in the germline V gene (reference sequence). The chain's CDR3 is CAWSGGVGGELFF. In nucleotides, the CDR3 is TGTGCCTGGAGTGGCGGGGTAGGCGGGGAGCTGTTTTTT.

There are a few counts of this clonotype. The chain joins TRBV7-9 to TRBJ2-3; D is unresolved. This CDR3 contains 14 residues. The germline CDR1 and CDR2 sequences are SEHNR and FQNEAQ (reference sequence). V dropped 6 bases and J dropped 2 bases, with 12 bases sitting between them. The CDR3 region has the DNA TGTGCCAGCAGTACTCTCCCTCACACAGATACGCAGTATTTT. As protein: CASSTLPHTDTQYF.

The V gene is TRBV6-2 or TRBV6-3, the J gene TRBJ2-5; 10 positions agree with TRBD1. J lost 4 bases, V lost 8 bases, and 10 bases had no gene match. CDR1 and CDR2 (germline): MNHEY, SVGEGT. The CDR3 spans 15 residues. The CDR3 is CASVVSGQGVETQYF. In nucleotides, the CDR3 is TGTGCCAGCGTGGTATCCGGACAGGGGGTAGAGACCCAGTACTTC.

This clonotype was picked up a small number of times. The chain is built from TRBV4-1 and TRBJ2-7, with TRBD2 matching 11 bases. Germline V CDR1 and CDR2: MGHRA, YSYEKL. J was trimmed by 0 bases and V by 2 bases; bases with no gene match: 3. The CDR3 contains 16 residues. The CDR3 here is CASSQTSGGPSYEQYF. CDR3 DNA: TGCGCCAGCAGCCAAACTAGCGGGGGTCCCTCCTACGAGCAGTACTTC.

This clonotype occurred a few times. In nucleotides, the CDR3 is TGTGCCACCGTCTTCGGGAGTGGGGGGAGATACAATGAGCAGTTCTTC. It yields the protein CATVFGSGGRYNEQFF. The genes are TRBV2 and TRBJ2-1; tentative D call: TRBD2 (6 bases). The CDR3 extends over 16 amino acids. In germline, CDR1 is SNHLY, CDR2 FYNNEI. Trimming took 10 bases from V and 4 from J, leaving 23 bases between them.

The rearrangement links TRBV12-3 or TRBV12-4 to TRBJ2-7, with D perhaps TRBD1 (6 bases). The CDR3 loop spans 15 amino acids. V was cut by 3 bases and J by 3 bases, with 15 bases left in between. CDR3 nucleotide sequence: TGTGCCAGCAGTTTCGTAATTGCAGGGGACTACGAGCAGTACTTC. Translated: CASSFVIAGDYEQYF.

The CDR3 reads CASSLGVAGETQYF. In DNA form, the CDR3 reads TGTGCCAGCAGCTTAGGAGTAGCGGGAGAGACCCAGTACTTC. This sequence joins TRBV7-2 and TRBJ2-5; 7 nucleotides align to TRBD2. Germline loops: CDR1 SGHTA, CDR2 FQGNSA. J lost 4 bases, V lost 1 base, and 3 bases had no gene match. The CDR3 is 14 amino acids.

The sample holds one count of this clonotype. The chain combines TRBV20-1 with TRBJ2-7; D is perhaps TRBD1 (6 bases). The CDR3 runs to 18 residues. V was clipped by 0 bases and J by 2 bases, with 23 bases between them. Germline-derived CDR1 and CDR2 are DFQATT and SNEGSKA (reference sequence). CDR3 sequence: CSAREFYGTSRSPYEQYF. CDR3 DNA sequence: TGCAGTGCTAGAGAATTTTATGGGACATCGCGCTCCCCCTACGAGCAGTACTTC.

The rearrangement joins TRBV12-3 or TRBV12-4 to TRBJ2-5; TRBD1 aligns across 8 bases. Trimming cost V 6 bases and J 7 bases; bases outside gene matches: 7. This CDR3 spans 13 amino acids. CDR3: CASSKQGGGTQYF. The DNA for the CDR3 is TGTGCCAGCAGCAAACAGGGGGGCGGGACCCAGTACTTC.

The CDR3 DNA reads TGTGCCAGCAGTTTTTGGGCAGTAAGCACAGATACGCAGTATTTT. Its translation: CASSFWAVSTDTQYF. V gene TRBV12-3 or TRBV12-4 combines with J gene TRBJ2-3; no reliable D call. The CDR3 is made up of 15 amino acids. V shed 3 bases and J shed 0 bases, with 10 bases lying between them.

The chain couples TRBV12-3 or TRBV12-4 to TRBJ2-1, with D maybe TRBD1 (6 bases). Deletions cut 3 bases from V and 6 bases from J, with 15 bases between. The CDR3 is 15 residues long. The CDR3 nucleotides are TGTGCCAGCAGTTTGGGTTGGGCGGACAGCAATGAGCAGTTCTTC. Translated, it gives CASSLGWADSNEQFF.

The chain carries TRBV4-1 and TRBJ2-7; D is perhaps TRBD1 (5 bases). Germline V gives CDR1 MGHRA, CDR2 YSYEKL. V was trimmed by 2 bases and J by 1 base, leaving 12 bases between them. The CDR3 has 15 residues. The CDR3 coding sequence is TGCGCCAGCAGCCAACAGGGTCCCTCATCCTACGAGCAGTACTTC. Its protein product is CASSQQGPSSYEQYF.

V is TRBV9 and J is TRBJ2-3; D is unclear. V lost 4 bases, J lost 1 base, and 13 bases lay in between. The CDR3 has 15 residues. Germline V gives CDR1 SGDLS, CDR2 YYNGEE. The CDR3 loop is CASSPLGAGTDTQYF. The CDR3 DNA is TGTGCCAGCAGCCCGCTAGGTGCGGGCACAGATACGCAGTATTTT.

In its sample, this clonotype was seen a few times. The V and J genes are TRBV4-1 and TRBJ2-1; D is perhaps TRBD1 or TRBD2 (5 bases each). Germline CDR1 MGHRA, CDR2 YSYEKL. V was pared by 1 base and J by 8 bases, with 15 bases between. CDR3 length equals 15 residues. CDR3 protein: CASSQGGSIRDEQFF. The DNA for the CDR3 is TGCGCCAGCAGCCAAGGGGGGAGTATAAGGGATGAGCAGTTCTTC.